The 16 T cell receptor beta chains given below trace back to one sample, sequenced in a study of circulating CD8 cells and anti-PD-1 response in melanoma. Sorting of live CD3+CD8+TCRalphabeta+ cells by PD-1 and/or TIGIT gave four subsets. The QIAseq Immune Repertoire TCR panel built the libraries from around 15 ng of total RNA. Via MiXCR, TCRdb re-called the reads, giving one row per CDR3 protein. The sample consists of some 2,000 distinct CDR3 sequences, roughly 6% of them appearing once. The specimen was CD8+ T cells from PBMCs, collected at baseline or after one month of anti-PD-1 therapy (not recorded which). The receptor set was obtained from a human donor with melanoma.

This clonotype is medium-sized within its sample. The chain joins TRBV5-5 to TRBJ2-1; possibly TRBD1 or TRBD2 for D (5 bases each). The V gene lost 4 bases and the J gene lost 1 base, with 18 bases spanning the gap. Germline V gene data show CDR1 as SGHKS and CDR2 as YYEKEE (reference sequence). CDR3 length: 17 amino acids. CDR3 region: CASSGMGSEGSYNEQFF. In nucleotides, the CDR3 is TGTGCCAGCAGCGGGATGGGGTCCGAGGGGTCCTACAATGAGCAGTTCTTC.

This clonotype is termed medium-sized. The CDR3 spells CASSQVGGDTQYF. DNA for the CDR3: TGCGCCAGCAGCCAAGTAGGAGGAGATACGCAGTATTTT. The V gene is TRBV4-1, the J gene TRBJ2-3, with D possibly TRBD2 on 5 matching bases. Germline V gene data show CDR1 as MGHRA and CDR2 as YSYEKL. Trimming stripped 1 base from V and 5 bases from J, with 7 bases between. This CDR3 spans 13 amino acids.

This clonotype was detected only a few times. The V and J genes are TRBV5-6 and TRBJ2-7, with no clear D. The V and J ends lost 4 bases and 4 bases respectively, with 6 bases between them. This CDR3 has 11 residues. The germline V gene has CDR1 SGHDT and CDR2 YYEEEE. CDR3 sequence (DNA): TGTGCCAGCAGCGTACAGTACGAGCAGTACTTC. Its protein product is CASSVQYEQYF.

By share, this clonotype ranks as medium-sized. This chain links TRBV19 with TRBJ2-1, with D possibly TRBD2 on 7 matching bases. Germline lookup yields CDR1 LNHDA and CDR2 SQIVND (reference sequence). V shed 0 bases and J shed 4 bases, with 13 bases lying between them. The CDR3 length is 16 residues. The CDR3 loop reads CASSIEGGPAYNEQFF. CDR3 DNA sequence: TGTGCCAGTAGTATAGAGGGGGGGCCTGCTTACAATGAGCAGTTCTTC.

Relative to its sample, this clonotype is medium-sized (0.01 to 0.1%). The rearrangement links TRBV4-2 to TRBJ2-1; TRBD2 matches 7 bases. This CDR3 spans 20 amino acids. CDR1 is LGHNA and CDR2 is YNFKEQ in the germline V gene. The J segment lost 0 bases and the V segment lost 1 base, leaving 15 bases of the junction unmatched. Here the CDR3 DNA reads TGTGCCAGCAGCCAAGGAGATGGAAGCGGGGCCCTGAGCTCCTACAATGAGCAGTTCTTC. Protein: CASSQGDGSGALSSYNEQFF.

By share of the sample, this clonotype is medium-sized. The rearrangement links TRBV27 to TRBJ2-5, with 8 bases matching TRBD2. V shed 7 bases and J 2 bases; nucleotides not matched to a gene: 9. The CDR3 covers 15 residues. Looked up from germline, CDR1 is MNHEY and CDR2 is SMNVEV (reference sequence). Written as DNA, the CDR3 is TGTGCCAGCACGCGCGGGGGGCGGGTACAAGAGACCCAGTACTTC. Protein sequence: CASTRGGRVQETQYF.

This clonotype is judged medium-sized. The chain recombines TRBV9 with TRBJ1-1; unclear D gene. The V end was cut by 4 bases, the J end by 1 base, with 8 bases between. The CDR3 contains 13 residues. Germline V gene lookup returns CDR1 SGDLS and CDR2 YYNGEE. The CDR3 region has the DNA TGTGCCAGCAGCCCCTCAGGGAACACTGAAGCTTTCTTT. Its translation is CASSPSGNTEAFF. The variable domain in full, with the rest retrieved from reference TRBV9 and TRBJ1-1, is DSGVTQTPKHLITATGQRVTLRCSPRSGDLSVYWYQQSLDQGLQFLIQYYNGEERAKGNILERFSAQQFPDLHSELNLSSLELGDSALYFCASSPSGNTEAFFGQGTRLTVV.

On this clonotype: It is likely a read error, because the conserved phenylalanine at the end of the CDR3 is missing. This CDR3 is CASSLGYPGAFL. The CDR3 DNA reads as TGTGCCAGCAGCTTAGGGTATCCTGGAGCTTTCCTT. The chain uses TRBV7-3 and TRBJ1-1; D remains ambiguous. Per the germline V gene, CDR1 is SGHTA and CDR2 is FQGTGA. The length of the CDR3 is 12 residues. V was cut by 2 bases and J by 10 bases, with 11 bases left in between.

By frequency in the sample, this clonotype is medium-sized. The rearrangement links TRBV20-1 to TRBJ1-1, with a weak D call TRBD1 (5 bases). The germline V gene encodes CDR1 DFQATT and CDR2 SNEGSKA (reference sequence). The CDR3 runs to 11 residues. The ends were cut back, 6 bases at V and 7 bases at J, with 12 bases in the middle. Here the CDR3 reads CSASRDFEAFF. Written as DNA, the CDR3 is TGCAGTGCGTCCCGGGACTTTGAAGCTTTCTTT.

This clonotype ranks as medium-sized. This chain links TRBV28 with TRBJ2-7; D not resolved. From germline, CDR1 is MDHEN and CDR2 SYDVKM. The CDR3 runs 15 residues. V was cut by 3 bases and J by 2 bases, with 14 bases left in between. CDR3 in DNA: TGTGCCAGCAGTTTTCGGGCAGGTGCCCCCTACGAGCAGTACTTC. Translation gives CASSFRAGAPYEQYF.

In this sample, this clonotype is medium-sized. The CDR3 sequence: CASSRGTGEGYEQYF. The CDR3 coding sequence is TGTGCCAGCAGCCGCGGGACAGGGGAGGGCTACGAGCAGTACTTC. The rearrangement joins TRBV9 to TRBJ2-7, with 10 bases aligning to TRBD1. From germline, CDR1 is SGDLS and CDR2 YYNGEE. CDR3 length: 15 amino acids. The V and J ends lost 4 bases and 3 bases, in that order; junction bases with no gene match: 7.

By proportion, this clonotype is medium-sized (0.01 to 0.1%). CDR3 bases: TGTGCCAGCAGCCCCGACAGGGTCCAAGAGACCCAGTACTTC. Translation: CASSPDRVQETQYF. The gene calls are TRBV28 and TRBJ2-5; 7 nucleotides line up with TRBD1. V gave up 6 bases and J gave up 1 base; unmatched junction bases: 5. The length of the CDR3 is 14 residues. From germline, CDR1 is MDHEN and CDR2 SYDVKM. Full variable domain (outside the CDR3, taken from reference TRBV28 and TRBJ2-5): DVKVTQSSRYLVKRTGEKVFLECVQDMDHENMFWYRQDPGLGLRLIYFSYDVKMKEKGDIPEGYSVSREKKERFSLILESASTNQTSMYLCASSPDRVQETQYFGPGTRLLVL.

The genes are TRBV19 and TRBJ2-7, with TRBD1 as a possible D gene (6 bases). This CDR3 contains 12 residues. Per germline, CDR1 LNHDA and CDR2 SQIVND (reference sequence). The V end was cut by 10 bases, the J end by 2 bases, with 12 bases between. CDR3 coding DNA: TGTGCCACAAAACAGGGCCCCTACGAGCAGTACTTC. Translating it yields CATKQGPYEQYF.

This clonotype is medium-sized (0.01 to 0.1%). The V call is TRBV6-5, the J call TRBJ2-7, with D possibly TRBD1 on 5 matching bases. This CDR3 contains 16 residues. V dropped 0 bases and J dropped 2 bases, with 14 bases sitting between them. Germline lookup yields CDR1 MNHEY and CDR2 SVGAGI. The CDR3 DNA follows: TGTGCCAGCAGTTACTCGATTGACAGACCCCCCTACGAGCAGTACTTC. Translated, it gives CASSYSIDRPPYEQYF.

Concerning this clonotype: Since no conserved phenylalanine or tryptophan closes the CDR3, a read error is the likely cause. V usage is TRBV20-1 and J usage is TRBJ2-6; possibly TRBD1 for D (5 bases). CDR3 length equals 14 residues. The germline CDR1 and CDR2 sequences are DFQATT and SNEGSKA (reference sequence). The CDR3 nucleotides are TGCAGTGCTAGAGCCACCTCTGGGGCCAACGCCCTGACTCTC. Protein product: CSARATSGANALTL.

Within the sample, this clonotype is medium-sized (0.01 to 0.1%). The chain couples TRBV24-1 to TRBJ2-1; D is undetermined. Trimming removed 5 bases from V and 4 bases from J, with 8 bases in between. This CDR3 has 13 residues. In germline, CDR1 is KGHDR, CDR2 SFDVKD. The CDR3: CATSGELYNEQFF. The CDR3 region has the DNA TGTGCCACCAGTGGAGAGCTGTACAATGAGCAGTTCTTC.